The entry below describes one T cell receptor beta chain. The sample comes from a study of blood T cell repertoires in COVID-19. Study summary: From the United States, Italy and Spain came samples of acute and convalescent COVID-19. T cells, B-cell-depleted T cells, or PBMCs supplied cDNA or gDNA.

Germline loops: CDR1 SGDLS, CDR2 YYNGEE. The V gene end was trimmed by 0 bases and the J gene end by 4 bases; junction bases not matched to a gene: 4. The CDR3 runs 15 residues. How the authors handled the data: Amplification of reference gene primers was used by the study to estimate nucleated cell counts. Only in-frame clones appear in the TCRdb table, and some are missing; sequencing was by immunoSEQ multiplex PCR. V and J calls and clone size are those listed in that table; D and trimming were worked out from the DNA. The top ten clones hold about 3.5% of a sample with some 60,000 clones, about four fifths of them seen once.

The sample taken for sequencing was peripheral blood. The receptor was derived from a woman over 75 with acute or convalescent COVID-19. The rearrangement joins TRBV9 to TRBJ2-7, with 10 nucleotides matching TRBD2. CDR3 protein: CASSVGLAGEYEQYF. The CDR3 DNA follows: TGTGCCAGCAGCGTAGGGCTAGCGGGGGAGTACGAGCAGTACTTC. Using reference TRBV9 and TRBJ2-7 for the parts outside the CDR3, the full variable domain is DSGVTQTPKHLITATGQRVTLRCSPRSGDLSVYWYQQSLDQGLQFLIQYYNGEERAKGNILERFSAQQFPDLHSELNLSSLELGDSALYFCASSVGLAGEYEQYFGPGTRLTVT.